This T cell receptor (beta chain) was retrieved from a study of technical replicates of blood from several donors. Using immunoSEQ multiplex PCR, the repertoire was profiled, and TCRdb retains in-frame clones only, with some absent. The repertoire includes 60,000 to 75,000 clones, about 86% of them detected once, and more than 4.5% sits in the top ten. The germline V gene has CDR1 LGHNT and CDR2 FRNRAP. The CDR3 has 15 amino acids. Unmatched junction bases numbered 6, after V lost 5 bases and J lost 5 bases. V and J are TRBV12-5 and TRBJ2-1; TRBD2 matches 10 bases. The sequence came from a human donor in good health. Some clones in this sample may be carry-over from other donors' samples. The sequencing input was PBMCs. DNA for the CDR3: TGTGCTAGTGGTCTCGGGACTAGCGCTGACAATGAGCAGTTCTTC. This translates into CASGLGTSADNEQFF. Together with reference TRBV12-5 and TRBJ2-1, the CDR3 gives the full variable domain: DARVTQTPRHKVTEMGQEVTMRCQPILGHNTVFWYRQTMMQGLELLAYFRNRAPLDDSGMPKDRFSAEMPDATLATLKIQPSEPRDSAVYFCASGLGTSADNEQFFGPGTRLTVL.